A single sample is the source of the 14 T cell receptor beta chains below, sequenced in a study of control samples from healthy donors and cancer patients. Clones were read by immunoSEQ multiplex PCR, and TCRdb kept only the in-frame ones, dropping some. The sample holds 100,000 to 150,000 clones, over 75% seen once. Sequenced material: blood. These receptors all stem from a man aged 18 to 29 in good health.

V gene TRBV9 combines with J gene TRBJ2-1; either TRBD1 or TRBD2 may fit D (5 bases each). Trimming took off 6 bases at V and 8 bases at J, with 18 bases between the two ends. There are 14 residues in the CDR3. Germline CDR1 SGDLS, CDR2 YYNGEE. The CDR3 sequence: CASNSLFGADEQFF. The CDR3 nucleotides are TGTGCCAGCAATTCACTGTTCGGGGCGGATGAGCAGTTCTTC. The full variable domain, completed using reference TRBV9 and TRBJ2-1, is DSGVTQTPKHLITATGQRVTLRCSPRSGDLSVYWYQQSLDQGLQFLIQYYNGEERAKGNILERFSAQQFPDLHSELNLSSLELGDSALYFCASNSLFGADEQFFGPGTRLTVL.

The J gene is TRBJ2-1, the V gene TRBV28; 8 bases line up with TRBD2. Looked up from germline, CDR1 is MDHEN and CDR2 is SYDVKM. The CDR3 totals 15 residues. The V segment lost 6 bases and the J segment 7 bases; nucleotides outside the gene matches: 11. DNA for the CDR3: TGTGCCAGCAGGGGATGGCTAGCGGGCTGGAATGAGCAGTTCTTC. It yields the protein CASRGWLAGWNEQFF.

This clone has ten or more counts. The chain joins TRBV30 to TRBJ1-5, with TRBD1 matching over 7 bases. Germline loops: CDR1 GTSNPN, CDR2 SVGIG (reference sequence). This CDR3 comprises 18 residues. J was trimmed by 3 bases and V by 4 bases; bases with no gene match: 18. CDR3 amino acids: CAWTPLGGRGLNNQPQHF. Written as DNA, the CDR3 is TGTGCCTGGACCCCCCTCGGGGGGAGGGGGCTTAACAATCAGCCCCAGCATTTT.

V is TRBV9 and J is TRBJ2-7, with D possibly TRBD2 on 6 matching bases. The CDR3 is 15 residues long. V lost 0 bases and J lost 1, with 11 bases in between. The germline V gene has CDR1 SGDLS and CDR2 YYNGEE. The chain's CDR3 is CASSVGRAGSYEQYF. The DNA of the CDR3 is TGTGCCAGCAGCGTAGGCAGGGCGGGATCCTACGAGCAGTACTTC.

The chain employs TRBV28 and TRBJ1-2, with 8 positions matching TRBD1. The germline CDR1 and CDR2 sequences are MDHEN and SYDVKM. The CDR3 sequence is 15 residues long. Germline trimming cut 3 bases from V and 4 bases from J; bases unmatched to any gene: 7. The CDR3 loop reads CASSFTTTGGYGYTF. The CDR3, as DNA: TGTGCCAGCAGTTTTACGACTACAGGGGGCTATGGCTACACCTTC.

V usage is TRBV9 and J usage is TRBJ1-1, with 10 positions matching TRBD1. The germline CDR1 and CDR2 sequences are SGDLS and YYNGEE. V lost 4 bases and J lost 3; bases outside the gene matches: 3. This CDR3 region has 14 residues. CDR3 amino acids: CASSRQGADTEAFF. Here the CDR3 DNA reads TGTGCCAGCAGCCGACAGGGGGCGGACACTGAAGCTTTCTTT.

The V gene is TRBV10-3, the J gene TRBJ2-5; D might be TRBD1 (6 bases). The germline V and J ends were trimmed by 0 bases and 5 bases, with 13 bases remaining between them. Germline V lookup: CDR1 ENHRY, CDR2 SYGVKD. The CDR3 sequence is 15 residues long. The CDR3 DNA follows: TGTGCCATCAGTGAGTCTAATGGACAGAGGGAGACCCAGTACTTC. Translation: CAISESNGQRETQYF.

The rearrangement uses TRBV5-4 and TRBJ2-2; D is uncertain. Looked up from germline, CDR1 is SGHNT and CDR2 is YYREEE (reference sequence). Trimming took off 4 bases at V and 3 bases at J, with 4 bases between the two ends. The CDR3 has 12 amino acids. CDR3 nucleotides: TGTGCCAGCAGCAGGGACACCGGGGAGCTGTTTTTT. The encoded protein is CASSRDTGELFF.

This clone appeared a few times. The chain employs TRBV7-3 and TRBJ2-7, with D possibly TRBD2 on 6 matching bases. Germline CDR1 is SGHTA and CDR2 is FQGTGA. The CDR3 has 15 amino acids. Deletions cut 2 bases from V and 6 bases from J, with 17 bases between. The CDR3 reads CASSLRGKAGSEQYF. CDR3 nucleotide sequence: TGTGCCAGCAGCTTACGGGGGAAGGCCGGGAGCGAGCAGTACTTC. Looking up the rest from reference TRBV7-3 and TRBJ2-7 gives the full variable domain: GAGVSQTPSNKVTEKGKYVELRCDPISGHTALYWYRQSLGQGPEFLIYFQGTGAADDSGLPNDRFFAVRPEGSVSTLKIQRTERGDSAVYLCASSLRGKAGSEQYFGPGTRLTVT.

V usage is TRBV6-2 or TRBV6-3 and J usage is TRBJ1-2, with D tentatively TRBD1 (5 bases). V was pared by 0 bases and J by 5 bases, with 13 bases between. From germline, CDR1 is MNHEY and CDR2 SVGEGT. The CDR3 length is 15 residues. The CDR3 loop is CASSYSPGPPYGYTF. The CDR3 DNA is TGTGCCAGCAGTTACTCTCCGGGACCACCATATGGCTACACCTTC.

This chain links TRBV7-3 with TRBJ2-3, with D perhaps TRBD2 (5 bases). CDR3 length equals 13 residues. Germline lookup yields CDR1 SGHTA and CDR2 FQGTGA. Trimming pared 3 bases from V and 7 bases from J, leaving 11 bases between. The CDR3 DNA reads TGTGCCAGCAGCTTCTCGACTACCTATACGCAGTATTTT. It codes for CASSFSTTYTQYF.

V is TRBV7-9 and J is TRBJ1-2; 7 nucleotides match TRBD1. CDR3 length equals 15 residues. The J segment lost 4 bases and the V segment lost 5 bases, leaving 10 bases of the junction unmatched. CDR1 SEHNR and CDR2 FQNEAQ come from the germline V gene (reference sequence). The DNA for the CDR3 is TGTGCCAGCAGCCTTGGACAGGCGGTCGGCTATGGCTACACCTTC. Encoded protein: CASSLGQAVGYGYTF.

The chain couples TRBV9 to TRBJ2-7, with D hard to call. The V gene lost 3 bases and the J gene lost 2 bases, with 21 bases spanning the gap. The CDR3 loop spans 17 amino acids. Germline CDR1 reads SGDLS; CDR2 reads YYNGEE. The CDR3 reads CASSDSLNRVSPYEQYF. The CDR3 DNA reads TGTGCCAGCAGCGATTCTTTAAACCGGGTCTCCCCCTACGAGCAGTACTTC.

The V and J genes are TRBV10-3 and TRBJ2-7; D assignment may be TRBD1 or TRBD2 (5 bases each). Germline assignment: CDR1 ENHRY and CDR2 SYGVKD. Trimming removed 3 bases at V and 3 bases at J, with 21 bases between. CDR3 size: 17 residues. The CDR3 region is CAISDRLGESPHYEQYF. CDR3 DNA sequence: TGTGCCATCAGTGACCGATTGGGGGAGAGCCCACACTACGAGCAGTACTTC.